What follows are 29 T cell receptor beta chains derived from one specimen sequenced in a study of T-cell reconstitution after alpha-beta-depleted transplantation in children. This sample's TCRbeta library carried unique molecular identifier barcodes. TCRdb reprocessed the PCR reads via MiXCR and lists one record per CDR3 protein. This sample yields 800,000 to 1,000,000 distinct CDR3 sequences, of which 25% to 35% are seen a single time; about 28% belongs to the top ten. Sequenced here: PBMCs, mostly from graft donor cells, sampled 360 days after TCRalphabeta/CD19-depleted stem cell transplant. The origin of the receptors is a boy under two years old who had a stem cell transplant for SCID, so the T cells may come from the graft donor.

The chain employs TRBV6-5 and TRBJ1-5, with 7 bases fitting TRBD1. Looked up from germline, CDR1 is MNHEY and CDR2 is SVGAGI. V gave up 2 bases and J gave up 2 bases; unmatched junction bases: 3. CDR3 length equals 15 residues. The CDR3 DNA sequence: TGTGCCAGCAGTTACCGGCAGGGGGGCAATCAGCCCCAGCATTTT. Translated: CASSYRQGGNQPQHF.

Only a few counts were recorded for this clonotype. The chain is built from TRBV29-1 and TRBJ2-1, with TRBD1 matching 7 bases. The germline CDR1 and CDR2 sequences are SQVTM and ANQGSEA. This CDR3 spans 15 amino acids. Germline trimming cut 7 bases from V and 5 bases from J; bases unmatched to any gene: 14. CDR3 DNA sequence: TGCAGCGGAATAGGACAGGTCAGCCTGAACAATGAGCAGTTCTTC. This encodes CSGIGQVSLNNEQFF.

This clonotype has more than one count but fewer than ten. V gene TRBV5-6 combines with J gene TRBJ2-3; D gene unclear. V was clipped by 0 bases and J by 4 bases, with 12 bases between them. Per germline, CDR1 SGHDT and CDR2 YYEEEE. The CDR3 spans 15 residues. In DNA, the CDR3 is TGTGCCAGCAGCTTGGGGGGTAATAGAGCAGATACGCAGTATTTT. This gives the protein CASSLGGNRADTQYF.

This clonotype turned up a few times. This rearrangement joins TRBV5-1 to TRBJ1-1; no firm D call. Looked up from germline, CDR1 is SGHRS and CDR2 is YFSETQ. Trimming took off 0 bases at V and 1 base at J, with 16 bases between the two ends. The CDR3 has 17 residues. In DNA form, the CDR3 reads TGCGCCAGCAGCTTGGTCTTTGCAGCAGAGAAGAACACTGAAGCTTTCTTT. As protein: CASSLVFAAEKNTEAFF.

The chain links TRBV29-1 to TRBJ2-4; D uncertain. V was trimmed by 7 bases and J by 0 bases, leaving 10 bases between them. This CDR3 contains 13 residues. Germline V gene sequence: CDR1 SQVTM, CDR2 ANQGSEA. The CDR3 sequence: CSERKLAKNIQYF. The CDR3 DNA reads as TGCAGCGAAAGAAAATTAGCCAAAAACATTCAGTACTTC.

This rearrangement joins TRBV5-1 to TRBJ2-2; tentative D call: TRBD1 (5 bases). The CDR3 covers 15 residues. Germline loops: CDR1 SGHRS, CDR2 YFSETQ. The V end lost 4 bases, the J end lost 4 bases, and 14 bases lay between the germline ends. The CDR3 region is CASSPGHFVTGELFF. The DNA of the CDR3 is TGCGCCAGCAGCCCCGGACACTTCGTCACCGGGGAGCTGTTTTTT.

This clonotype has a handful of counts. The chain links TRBV4-3 to TRBJ2-5; the D gene could be TRBD1 or TRBD2 (6 bases each). The CDR3 is made up of 16 amino acids. V dropped 1 base and J dropped 2 bases, with 14 bases sitting between them. Germline loops: CDR1 LGHNA, CDR2 YSLEER. The CDR3 here is CASSQVHRGQQETQYF. CDR3 in DNA: TGCGCCAGCAGCCAAGTTCATCGGGGGCAACAAGAGACCCAGTACTTC.

This clonotype was seen a few times. The rearrangement uses TRBV2 and TRBJ2-1; the match to TRBD1 covers 11 bases. The CDR3 runs 18 residues. The junction had 9 bases not matched to a gene; V was cut back by 5 bases and J by 0 bases. The germline V gene encodes CDR1 SNHLY and CDR2 FYNNEI. CDR3 loop: CASSRTGGLLTSYNEQFF. DNA of the CDR3: TGTGCCAGCAGTCGGACAGGGGGCCTGTTAACCTCCTACAATGAGCAGTTCTTC.

This clonotype showed up just a few times. The CDR3 nucleotides are TGTGCCATCAGTCTAGATAGTGAGCAGTTCTTC. Translation: CAISLDSEQFF. The chain employs TRBV10-3 and TRBJ2-1, with D unclear. Germline V gene sequence: CDR1 ENHRY, CDR2 SYGVKD. The V end lost 5 bases, the J end lost 9 bases, and 8 bases lay between the germline ends. The CDR3 is 11 amino acids.

This clonotype was seen a handful of times. The chain has TRBV12-3 or TRBV12-4 and TRBJ1-6; D perhaps matches TRBD1 (5 bases). Trimming pared 6 bases from V and 0 bases from J, leaving 9 bases between. The CDR3 covers 15 residues. CDR3 coding DNA: TGTGCCAGCAGCAAGGGGAGCTCCTATAATTCACCCCTCCACTTT. Amino acids: CASSKGSSYNSPLHF.

This clonotype was counted a few times. This rearrangement joins TRBV15 to TRBJ2-3; weak D call: TRBD2 (7 bases). This CDR3 contains 18 residues. V was pared by 0 bases and J by 2 bases, with 18 bases between. Germline V gene data show CDR1 as LNHNV and CDR2 as YYDKDF (reference sequence). The CDR3 region has the DNA TGTGCCACCAGCAGAGAAGGTATTTCGGGGGGCCACACAGATACGCAGTATTTT. This translates into CATSREGISGGHTDTQYF.

This clonotype was seen more than once but under ten times. The chain is built from TRBV18 and TRBJ2-7, with 15 bases matching TRBD2. Germline values: CDR1 KGHSH, CDR2 LQKENI. This CDR3 region has 18 residues. V lost 6 bases, J lost 9 bases, and 18 bases stayed unmatched. The CDR3: CASSPGTSGGTILRPQYF. CDR3 in DNA: TGTGCCAGCTCCCCCGGGACTAGCGGGGGGACCATACTGCGCCCGCAGTACTTC. Based on the CDR3 plus reference TRBV18 and TRBJ2-7, the full variable domain is NAGVMQNPRHLVRRRGQEARLRCSPMKGHSHVYWYRQLPEEGLKFMVYLQKENIIDESGMPKERFSAEFPKEGPSILRIQQVVRGDSAAYFCASSPGTSGGTILRPQYFGPGTRLTVT.

V usage is TRBV4-1 and J usage is TRBJ1-2; D gene unclear. Deletions cut 4 bases from V and 6 bases from J, with 21 bases between. Germline values: CDR1 MGHRA, CDR2 YSYEKL. The CDR3 runs 16 residues. The CDR3 here is CASSRYLGPAEDGYTF. CDR3 bases: TGCGCCAGCAGCCGTTACTTAGGACCCGCGGAAGATGGCTACACCTTC.

This clonotype appeared a few times. The chain's CDR3 is CASSPSRGLTYEQYF. CDR3 sequence (DNA): TGTGCCAGCAGCCCTAGCAGGGGCCTCACCTACGAGCAGTACTTC. The chain employs TRBV12-3 or TRBV12-4 and TRBJ2-7; a possible D gene is TRBD1 (6 bases). The CDR3 runs 15 residues. The V gene lost 6 bases and the J gene lost 2 bases, with 17 bases spanning the gap.

V and J are TRBV12-3 or TRBV12-4 and TRBJ2-7; 7 positions match TRBD1. Trimming took 6 bases from V and 6 from J; bases not matched to a gene: 2. This CDR3 comprises 11 residues. CDR3 sequence reads: CASSTGVEQYF. The CDR3 DNA is TGTGCCAGCAGCACAGGGGTCGAGCAGTACTTC.

The chain has TRBV29-1 and TRBJ2-1; D possibly corresponds to TRBD1 (6 bases). The CDR3 extends over 11 amino acids. Germline loops: CDR1 SQVTM, CDR2 ANQGSEA. Trimming stripped 4 bases from V and 6 bases from J, with 7 bases between. DNA of the CDR3: TGCAGCGTTGGCAGGGGCAATGAGCAGTTCTTC. Translating gives CSVGRGNEQFF.

This clonotype turned up a few times. The J gene is TRBJ2-7, the V gene TRBV12-3 or TRBV12-4; TRBD1 aligns across 8 bases. CDR3 length: 15 amino acids. The ends lost 3 bases at V and 1 base at J; junction bases unmatched: 5. CDR3 in DNA: TGTGCCAGCAGTTTTGACAGGGGCCGGTCCTACGAGCAGTACTTC. Translated, it gives CASSFDRGRSYEQYF.

This rearrangement joins TRBV2 to TRBJ2-7; possible D gene TRBD1, 6 bases. V was pared by 4 bases and J by 2 bases, with 9 bases between. The germline CDR1 and CDR2 sequences are SNHLY and FYNNEI. The CDR3 consists of 13 residues. The CDR3 here is CASSGDNPYEQYF. The CDR3 nucleotides are TGTGCCAGCAGTGGGGACAATCCCTACGAGCAGTACTTC.

The chain is built from TRBV10-3 and TRBJ2-3; TRBD2 agrees at 8 bases. The CDR3 totals 15 residues. With V trimmed by 5 bases and J by 1 base, 5 bases remained unmatched. Germline V CDR1 and CDR2: ENHRY, SYGVKD. CDR3 nucleotide sequence: TGTGCCATCAGTTACGGGACTAGAGGCACAGATACGCAGTATTTT. It translates to CAISYGTRGTDTQYF.

This sequence joins TRBV10-3 and TRBJ2-1, with 7 nucleotides matching TRBD2. This CDR3 is built from 15 residues. The V gene end was trimmed by 4 bases and the J gene end by 6 bases; junction bases not matched to a gene: 9. Germline V gives CDR1 ENHRY, CDR2 SYGVKD. CDR3: CAISGLLPGGNEQFF. Here the CDR3 DNA reads TGTGCCATCAGTGGGCTACTCCCGGGGGGCAATGAGCAGTTCTTC.

This clonotype came up many times. V and J are TRBV28 and TRBJ2-1; D is possibly TRBD2 (6 bases). The germline CDR1 and CDR2 sequences are MDHEN and SYDVKM. There are 15 residues in the CDR3. The ends were cut back, 1 base at V and 7 bases at J, with 14 bases in the middle. The CDR3 loop reads CASSLYGSGGNEQFF. The DNA of the CDR3 is TGTGCCAGCAGTTTATACGGCAGTGGAGGGAATGAGCAGTTCTTC.

This clonotype was seen a handful of times. V and J are TRBV20-1 and TRBJ2-5; 9 nucleotides align to TRBD1. The CDR3 runs 14 residues. From germline, CDR1 is DFQATT and CDR2 SNEGSKA (reference sequence). The trim removed 5 bases at V and 2 bases at J, leaving 6 bases unmatched. CDR3: CSAPTTGGQETQYF. CDR3 sequence (DNA): TGCAGTGCTCCTACGACAGGGGGACAAGAGACCCAGTACTTC.

This clonotype was seen ten or more times. The chain recombines TRBV28 with TRBJ2-3, with unresolved D. The V and J ends lost 2 bases and 6 bases respectively, with 6 bases between them. The CDR3 is 12 amino acids. Germline CDR1 reads MDHEN; CDR2 reads SYDVKM. This CDR3 is CASSLAMDTQYF. In DNA form, the CDR3 reads TGTGCCAGCAGTTTAGCAATGGATACGCAGTATTTT.

This chain uses TRBV20-1 with TRBJ1-4; D is unresolved. Germline CDR1 DFQATT, CDR2 SNEGSKA (reference sequence). With 3 bases removed from V and 0 bases from J, the gap between germline ends came to 8 bases. CDR3 length: 14 residues. The CDR3 nucleotides are TGCAGTGCTAGCAGGCGATCAACTAATGAAAAACTGTTTTTT. This gives the protein CSASRRSTNEKLFF.

The chain uses TRBV20-1 and TRBJ2-7, with 9 bases lining up with TRBD2. V was pared by 2 bases and J by 4 bases, with 12 bases of the junction left unmatched. The germline CDR1 and CDR2 sequences are DFQATT and SNEGSKA (reference sequence). The CDR3 runs to 16 residues. CDR3 in DNA: TGCAGTGCTAGATGGGGGGGGTTAGCGGGGGTATACGAGCAGTACTTC. Protein sequence: CSARWGGLAGVYEQYF.

This clonotype showed up just a few times. The chain recombines TRBV4-1 with TRBJ2-1; 11 nucleotides match TRBD2. Germline CDR1 is MGHRA and CDR2 is YSYEKL. The V segment lost 3 bases and the J segment 4 bases; nucleotides outside the gene matches: 5. The CDR3 contains 16 residues. CDR3 loop: CASSQTRLAGYNEQFF. The CDR3 bases are TGCGCCAGCAGCCAGACCCGACTAGCGGGGTACAATGAGCAGTTCTTC.

V gene TRBV6-1 combines with J gene TRBJ2-7, with no clear D. CDR3 length: 17 amino acids. The V end lost 5 bases, the J end lost 1 base, and 21 bases lay between the germline ends. Germline values: CDR1 MNHNS, CDR2 SASEGT. CDR3 sequence: CASSRGRQVLPSYEQYF. The CDR3 region has the DNA TGTGCCAGCAGTCGAGGACGTCAGGTCCTACCTTCCTACGAGCAGTACTTC.

In this sample, this clonotype turned up a few times. The chain couples TRBV12-3 or TRBV12-4 to TRBJ2-7; the match to TRBD1 covers 7 bases. The trim removed 1 base at V and 2 bases at J, leaving 11 bases unmatched. This CDR3 is 17 amino acids long. The CDR3 coding sequence is TGTGCCAGCAGTTTAGAGGTGGGCAGGGGGTTCACCTACGAGCAGTACTTC. As protein: CASSLEVGRGFTYEQYF.

The V call is TRBV29-1, the J call TRBJ2-1; 9 bases agree with TRBD2. There are 12 residues in the CDR3. Germline V CDR1 and CDR2: SQVTM, ANQGSEA. V lost 4 bases to trimming and J lost 12 bases; unmatched junction nucleotides: 7. Here the CDR3 DNA reads TGCAGCGTTGGGACTAGCGAGTGGTGGCAGTTCTTC. Residues: CSVGTSEWWQFF.